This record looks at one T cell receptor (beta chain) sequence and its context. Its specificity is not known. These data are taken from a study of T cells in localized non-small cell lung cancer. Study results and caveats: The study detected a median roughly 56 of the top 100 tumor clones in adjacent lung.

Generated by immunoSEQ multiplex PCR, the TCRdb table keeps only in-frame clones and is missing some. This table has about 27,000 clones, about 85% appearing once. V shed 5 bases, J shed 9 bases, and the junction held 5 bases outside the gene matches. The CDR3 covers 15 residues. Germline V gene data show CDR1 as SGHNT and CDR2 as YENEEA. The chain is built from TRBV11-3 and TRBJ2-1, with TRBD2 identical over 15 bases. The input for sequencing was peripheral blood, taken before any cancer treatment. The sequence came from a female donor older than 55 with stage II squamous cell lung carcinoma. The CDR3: CASSRTSGRASEQFF. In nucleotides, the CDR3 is TGTGCCAGCAGCCGGACTAGCGGGAGGGCCAGTGAGCAGTTCTTC.